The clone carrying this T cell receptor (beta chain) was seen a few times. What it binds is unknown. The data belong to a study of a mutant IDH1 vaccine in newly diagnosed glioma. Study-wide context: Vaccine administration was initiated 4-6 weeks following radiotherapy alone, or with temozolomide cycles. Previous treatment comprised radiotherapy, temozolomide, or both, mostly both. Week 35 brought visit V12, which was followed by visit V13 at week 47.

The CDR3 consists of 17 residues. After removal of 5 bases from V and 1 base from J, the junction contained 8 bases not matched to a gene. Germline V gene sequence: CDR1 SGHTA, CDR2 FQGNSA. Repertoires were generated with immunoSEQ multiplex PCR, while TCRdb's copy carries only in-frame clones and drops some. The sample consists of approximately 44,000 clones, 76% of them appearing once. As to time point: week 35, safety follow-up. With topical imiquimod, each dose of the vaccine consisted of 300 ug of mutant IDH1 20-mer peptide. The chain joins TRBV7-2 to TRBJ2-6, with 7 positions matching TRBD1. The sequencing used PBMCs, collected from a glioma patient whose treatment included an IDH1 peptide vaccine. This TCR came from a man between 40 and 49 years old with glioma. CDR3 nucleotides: TGTGCCAGCAGCCGACAGGGCATAGGGTCTGGGGCCAACGTCCTGACTTTC. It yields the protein CASSRQGIGSGANVLTF.